This paragraph reports one T cell receptor beta chain. Its antigen is not identified. The V and J ends lost 4 bases and 5 bases, in that order; junction bases with no gene match: 8. Germline CDR1 and CDR2: MRHNA and SNTAGT. This CDR3 comprises 15 residues. The sample is drawn from a study of cytomegalovirus exposure and HLA in healthy donors. Regarding the study as a whole: Relative to the roughly 700-donor mean, N-insertions were reportedly fewer in an Asian-associated ancestry cluster in a later analysis. When analyzed later, the rates of TCR association showed variation by HLA locus, with DRB1 the most and HLA-C the fewest. The authors listed 164 TCR beta chains as cytomegalovirus-associated.

It was with 60 Vbeta and 13 Jbeta primers that the PCR ran. Source study methods: About 12 million shared chains were among the approximately 80 million unique TCR beta chains that a later analysis counted. TCRdb's table, derived via immunoSEQ multiplex PCR, lists solely in-frame clones and lacks some. V and J calls and clone size are copied from that table; D and trimming were computed from the DNA. The profile shows 40,000 to 45,000 clones, about 90% of them singletons. The sample was PBMCs. The TCR comes from a woman between 40 and 50 years old in good health and CMV-seropositive. The chain uses TRBV6-4 and TRBJ2-3, with 8 bases that match TRBD2. In DNA form, the CDR3 reads TGTGCCAGCAGTGGCTCTGCGGGGGGAGGAGATACGCAGTATTTT. Protein: CASSGSAGGGDTQYF.